This TCR beta chain was captured in a study of blood T cell repertoires in COVID-19. Assay used: immunoSEQ multiplex PCR; TCRdb lists only in-frame clones, some missing. Of 650,000 to 800,000 clones in the sample, around 90% are singletons; the top ten hold roughly 0.25%. The germline V gene encodes CDR1 SNHLY and CDR2 FYNNEI. The CDR3 totals 14 residues. V dropped 4 bases and J dropped 2 bases, with 8 bases sitting between them. The rearrangement links TRBV2 to TRBJ2-2; D gene uncertain. The sequence came from a woman aged 18-29 years with acute or convalescent COVID-19. The sample comprised peripheral blood. This CDR3 reads CASSVKANTGELFF. The CDR3 region has the DNA TGTGCCAGCAGTGTGAAAGCAAACACCGGGGAGCTGTTTTTT.